A single sample gave rise to the 5 T cell receptor beta chains below, sequenced in a study of tumor-infiltrating lymphocytes in localized non-small cell lung cancer. The table came from immunoSEQ multiplex PCR; TCRdb's copy has only in-frame clones and leaves some out. The sample lists approximately 13,000 clones, over 65% occurring once. Material: lung tumor tissue. The origin of the receptors is a human donor with non-small cell lung cancer.

The chain links TRBV6-5 to TRBJ1-1; the match to TRBD1 covers 9 bases. Germline V lookup: CDR1 MNHEY, CDR2 SVGAGI. CDR3 length: 14 amino acids. J gave up 3 bases and V 5 bases, and 4 bases lay outside the gene matches. The CDR3 sequence is CASSARTGDTEAFF. The CDR3 coding sequence is TGTGCCAGCAGTGCCCGGACAGGGGACACTGAAGCTTTCTTT.

The V and J genes are TRBV7-9 and TRBJ2-7; D is uncertain. Germline-derived CDR1 and CDR2 are SEHNR and FQNEAQ (reference sequence). The CDR3 is made up of 14 amino acids. V lost 1 base, J lost 5 bases, and 12 bases lay in between. DNA for the CDR3: TGTGCCAGCAGCTTAGACCCGGGTCCAAACGAGCAGTACTTC. This translates into CASSLDPGPNEQYF.

The V gene is TRBV15, the J gene TRBJ1-1, with unresolved D. V lost 5 bases, J lost 0 bases, and 7 bases lay in between. The CDR3 runs to 13 residues. The V gene's germline CDR1 is LNHNV and CDR2 YYDKDF (reference sequence). This CDR3 is CATSARLNTEAFF. CDR3 in DNA: TGTGCCACCAGCGCTAGATTGAACACTGAAGCTTTCTTT.

This clone is judged medium-sized. This sequence joins TRBV7-6 and TRBJ2-1, with D unclear. The V gene's germline CDR1 is SGHVS and CDR2 FNYEAQ. The V gene lost 2 bases and the J gene lost 2 bases, with 7 bases spanning the gap. This CDR3 is 14 amino acids long. DNA for the CDR3: TGTGCCAGCAGCTTAACCGGAACCTACAATGAGCAGTTCTTC. This sequence encodes CASSLTGTYNEQFF.

This clone was detected only once. V usage is TRBV6-1 and J usage is TRBJ1-5; 7 bases fit TRBD1. Germline V gives CDR1 MNHNS, CDR2 SASEGT. This CDR3 is 15 amino acids long. Trimming removed 6 bases from V and 1 base from J; junction bases left unmatched: 6. The CDR3 here is CASRGGSGSNQPQHF. The CDR3 nucleotides read TGTGCCAGCAGAGGGGGCAGTGGGAGCAATCAGCCCCAGCATTTT.